This T cell receptor beta chain stems from a study of T cell repertoires in cytomegalovirus infection. Study in general: HLA-B-restricted CMV epitopes that are well studied, plus recently identified HLA-C-restricted ones, were used by the study. Signatures in public TCR beta sequences pointed to both CMV infection and matching HLA type. Study-wide findings and caveats: Within the response measured ex vivo, HLA-C-restricted CMV-specific TCR beta clonotypes were dominant.

This CDR3 is 15 amino acids long. Trimming removed 4 bases from V and 1 base from J; junction bases left unmatched: 5. The germline CDR1 and CDR2 sequences are MNHNS and SASEGT. About this clonotype itself: Its target is not known.

TCRdb redid the calling of the reads with MiXCR, one entry per CDR3 protein. This sample has tens of thousands of distinct CDR3 sequences, with 20% found just once. This rearrangement joins TRBV6-1 to TRBJ1-1; 8 nucleotides agree with TRBD1. This TCR was recovered from a human donor in good health (CMV status not recorded). Some clones in this sample may be carry-over from other donors' samples. The starting material was CD8+ T cells from cultured PBMCs, obtained from culture after CMV antigen stimulation. The CDR3 coding sequence is TGTGCCAGCAGTGTCAGGACAGGGAAGAACACTGAAGCTTTCTTT. Translating gives CASSVRTGKNTEAFF.